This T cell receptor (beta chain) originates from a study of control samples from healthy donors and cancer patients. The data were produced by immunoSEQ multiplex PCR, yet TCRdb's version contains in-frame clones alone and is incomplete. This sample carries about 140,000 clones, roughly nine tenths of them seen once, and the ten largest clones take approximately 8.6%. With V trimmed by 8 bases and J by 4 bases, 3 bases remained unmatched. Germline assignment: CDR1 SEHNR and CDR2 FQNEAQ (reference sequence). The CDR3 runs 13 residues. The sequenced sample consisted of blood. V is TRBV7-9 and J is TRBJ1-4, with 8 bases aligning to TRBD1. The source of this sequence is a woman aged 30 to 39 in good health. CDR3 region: CASGTGYNEKLFF. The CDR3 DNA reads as TGTGCCAGCGGGACAGGTTATAATGAAAAACTGTTTTTT.